These 26 T cell receptor beta chains were sequenced from one sample in a study of OX40 agonist ivuxolimab in advanced cancers. TCRdb's copy holds only in-frame clones and misses some; the assay was immunoSEQ multiplex PCR. This table holds about 35,000 clones, around four fifths found once. The material sequenced was CD4+ or CD8+ T cells sorted from blood, taken in a trial of the OX40 agonist ivuxolimab. These TCRs come from an adult with an advanced solid tumor such as melanoma, head and neck, liver or kidney cancer.

There are a few counts of this clone. The chain has TRBV6-1 and TRBJ2-1, with 14 nucleotides matching TRBD2. Germline V gives CDR1 MNHNS, CDR2 SASEGT. V was pared by 4 bases and J by 7 bases, with 6 bases of the junction left unmatched. There are 16 residues in the CDR3. DNA of the CDR3: TGTGCCAGCAGTGGGGGGACTAGCGGGAGTATGAATGAGCAGTTCTTC. As protein: CASSGGTSGSMNEQFF.

Sample share makes this clone medium-sized. The gene calls are TRBV5-4 and TRBJ2-5, with a weak D call TRBD1 (6 bases). Germline V lookup: CDR1 SGHNT, CDR2 YYREEE (reference sequence). V lost 3 bases and J 2 bases, leaving 14 bases between the germline ends. CDR3 size: 15 residues. The CDR3 sequence is CASSSGVSLQETQYF. The CDR3 DNA sequence: TGTGCCAGCAGCTCAGGGGTCTCGCTTCAAGAGACCCAGTACTTC.

The CDR3 loop reads CASSLAGGGVDEKLFF. The CDR3 DNA reads TGTGCCAGCAGCCTGGCAGGGGGCGGAGTTGACGAAAAACTGTTTTTT. The rearrangement uses TRBV7-8 and TRBJ1-4; 8 bases align to TRBD1. The CDR3 is made up of 16 amino acids. The ends lost 5 bases at V and 8 bases at J; junction bases unmatched: 13. Looked up from germline, CDR1 is SGHVS and CDR2 is FQNEAQ.

V is TRBV5-1 and J is TRBJ1-1; unclear D gene. There are 13 residues in the CDR3. V was shortened by 0 bases and J by 0 bases, with 3 bases between the two germline ends. CDR1 and CDR2 (germline): SGHRS, YFSETQ. CDR3 region: CASSLEVNTEAFF. The CDR3 DNA follows: TGCGCCAGCAGCTTGGAAGTGAACACTGAAGCTTTCTTT.

This clone was counted between two and nine times. The rearrangement joins TRBV4-3 to TRBJ1-5, with D unresolved. The germline V and J ends were trimmed by 0 bases and 8 bases, with 8 bases remaining between them. The CDR3 is made up of 13 amino acids. Germline CDR1 reads LGHNA; CDR2 reads YSLEER. Written as DNA, the CDR3 is TGCGCCAGCAGCCAAGATCCGTCGGAGCCCCAGCATTTT. Protein: CASSQDPSEPQHF.

DNA of the CDR3: TGCGCCAGCAACCTTCGTAATGAAAAACTGTTTTTT. This gives the protein CASNLRNEKLFF. V gene TRBV10-1 combines with J gene TRBJ1-4; no clear D. The CDR3 extends over 12 amino acids. With 7 bases removed from V and 4 bases from J, the gap between germline ends came to 7 bases. From germline, CDR1 is WNHNN and CDR2 SYGVQD (reference sequence).

This clone appeared once. V is TRBV5-4 and J is TRBJ2-5, with a tentative D call TRBD1 (6 bases). The CDR3 spans 12 residues. Trimming shortened V by 1 base and J by 11 bases, and 12 bases separated the two germline ends. From germline, CDR1 is SGHNT and CDR2 YYREEE (reference sequence). The CDR3 is CASSLTSGQQYF. The CDR3 nucleotides are TGTGCCAGCAGCTTGACTTCAGGACAGCAGTACTTC.

The V and J genes are TRBV6-6 and TRBJ2-3; TRBD1 matches at 9 bases. The V and J ends lost 7 bases and 5 bases, in that order; junction bases with no gene match: 7. This CDR3 spans 14 amino acids. CDR1 is MNHNY, CDR2 SVGAGI, per germline (reference sequence). The CDR3 here is CASTKTGGRDTQYF. The CDR3 DNA is TGTGCCAGCACAAAGACAGGGGGTAGAGATACGCAGTATTTT.

For the CDR3, the DNA is TGTGCCAGCAGCTTGGCTCCTAATTCACCCCTCCACTTT. It yields the protein CASSLAPNSPLHF. The chain uses TRBV5-6 and TRBJ1-6; no clear D gene. CDR1 is SGHDT and CDR2 is YYEEEE in the germline V gene. There are 13 residues in the CDR3. Trimming removed 0 bases at V and 6 bases at J, with 4 bases between.

By proportion, this clone is medium-sized. The gene calls are TRBV6-1 and TRBJ1-5; D is uncertain. Germline lookup yields CDR1 MNHNS and CDR2 SASEGT. The CDR3 has 14 residues. The ends were cut back, 1 base at V and 4 bases at J, with 8 bases in the middle. Here the CDR3 reads CASSEVSPNQPQHF. CDR3 DNA sequence: TGTGCCAGCAGTGAAGTCAGCCCAAATCAGCCCCAGCATTTT.

CDR3 DNA sequence: TGTGCCAGCAGTCTAGGGATACGGACAGTTCAGTACTTC. Residues: CASSLGIRTVQYF. The chain links TRBV27 to TRBJ2-4, with D perhaps TRBD1 (6 bases). The germline gives CDR1 MNHEY, CDR2 SMNVEV (reference sequence). V was trimmed by 5 bases and J by 11 bases, leaving 16 bases between them. The CDR3 is 13 amino acids.

The table lists this clone with a count of one. The V call is TRBV27, the J call TRBJ1-1; D uncertain. The CDR3 spans 13 residues. Germline V CDR1 and CDR2: MNHEY, SMNVEV (reference sequence). V gave up 3 bases and J gave up 2 bases, with 7 bases separating them. CDR3: CASSLVANTEAFF. Written as DNA, the CDR3 is TGTGCCAGCAGTTTGGTCGCTAACACTGAAGCTTTCTTT.

The chain's CDR3 is CASSSPGLGGANVLTF. The CDR3 DNA reads TGTGCCAGCAGTAGCCCGGGCCTCGGTGGGGCCAACGTCCTGACTTTC. The chain is built from TRBV28 and TRBJ2-6; D unclear. Trimming shortened V by 5 bases and J by 3 bases, and 14 bases separated the two germline ends. There are 16 residues in the CDR3. Germline V gene sequence: CDR1 MDHEN, CDR2 SYDVKM.

The chain uses TRBV9 and TRBJ1-4, with D possibly matching TRBD1 (5 bases). CDR3 length: 16 amino acids. Germline-derived CDR1 and CDR2 are SGDLS and YYNGEE. Trimming cost V 0 bases and J 4 bases, with 13 bases left between them. Here the CDR3 reads CASSVALGESNEKLFF. The CDR3 DNA is TGTGCCAGCAGCGTAGCCCTGGGGGAGAGTAATGAAAAACTGTTTTTT.

V usage is TRBV5-4 and J usage is TRBJ2-2; 10 positions match TRBD2. CDR1 is SGHNT and CDR2 is YYREEE in the germline V gene (reference sequence). Germline trimming cut 3 bases from V and 8 bases from J; bases unmatched to any gene: 4. The CDR3 runs 14 residues. This CDR3 reads CASSSLAGVGELFF. In nucleotides, the CDR3 is TGTGCCAGCAGCTCCCTAGCGGGAGTAGGGGAGCTGTTTTTT.

This sequence joins TRBV19 and TRBJ2-3; D remains ambiguous. Germline V gene data show CDR1 as LNHDA and CDR2 as SQIVND (reference sequence). V dropped 4 bases and J dropped 5 bases, with 10 bases sitting between them. The CDR3 runs 13 residues. CDR3 loop: CASSTGGQDTQYF. DNA of the CDR3: TGTGCCAGTAGTACCGGTGGCCAAGATACGCAGTATTTT.

The V and J genes are TRBV6-1 and TRBJ2-7; D ambiguous. CDR3 length: 13 amino acids. V was trimmed by 3 bases and J by 1 base, leaving 7 bases between them. The germline gives CDR1 MNHNS, CDR2 SASEGT. The CDR3 spells CASSDRNSYEQYF. The CDR3 nucleotides read TGTGCCAGCAGTGACAGAAATTCCTACGAGCAGTACTTC.

The gene calls are TRBV9 and TRBJ2-1, with a weak D call TRBD2 (7 bases). CDR1 SGDLS and CDR2 YYNGEE come from the germline V gene. V lost 0 bases and J lost 0, with 22 bases in between. The CDR3 runs to 20 residues. CDR3 DNA: TGTGCCAGCAGCGTAGACCCCTCTGGCGGGGGCAAAAGCTCCTACAATGAGCAGTTCTTC. As protein: CASSVDPSGGGKSSYNEQFF.

The genes are TRBV27 and TRBJ2-1; the D gene could be TRBD1 or TRBD2 (5 bases each). CDR3 length: 13 amino acids. Trimming took 4 bases from V and 7 from J, leaving 11 bases between them. Germline V gene sequence: CDR1 MNHEY, CDR2 SMNVEV (reference sequence). The CDR3 spells CASSSNWGNEQFF. DNA of the CDR3: TGTGCCAGCAGTTCGAACTGGGGGAATGAGCAGTTCTTC.

The rearrangement links TRBV9 to TRBJ2-3; 7 bases are shared with TRBD2. The CDR3 extends over 19 amino acids. Germline lookup yields CDR1 SGDLS and CDR2 YYNGEE. The J segment lost 0 bases and the V segment lost 0 bases, leaving 13 bases of the junction unmatched. The CDR3 nucleotides read TGTGCCAGCAGCGTAGCTCGGGGGGTAGCACCGACTAGCACAGATACGCAGTATTTT. It codes for CASSVARGVAPTSTDTQYF. Combining the CDR3 with reference TRBV9 and TRBJ2-3 gives the whole variable domain DSGVTQTPKHLITATGQRVTLRCSPRSGDLSVYWYQQSLDQGLQFLIQYYNGEERAKGNILERFSAQQFPDLHSELNLSSLELGDSALYFCASSVARGVAPTSTDTQYFGPGTRLTVL.

This clone was detected a few times. This chain uses TRBV4-1 with TRBJ2-2; 9 bases fit TRBD1. The germline V gene encodes CDR1 MGHRA and CDR2 YSYEKL. V shed 4 bases and J 9 bases; nucleotides not matched to a gene: 3. CDR3 length equals 13 residues. The CDR3 is CASSLTGGRELFF. CDR3 bases: TGCGCCAGCAGCCTTACAGGGGGCCGGGAGCTGTTTTTT.

V usage is TRBV6-6 and J usage is TRBJ1-1; TRBD1 might be the D (6 bases). Trimming took off 7 bases at V and 1 base at J, with 16 bases between the two ends. Germline V lookup: CDR1 MNHNY, CDR2 SVGAGI (reference sequence). The CDR3 consists of 15 residues. The CDR3 loop reads CASILRGGKNTEAFF. Here the CDR3 DNA reads TGTGCCAGCATTCTACGAGGGGGGAAGAACACTGAAGCTTTCTTT.

The J gene is TRBJ2-1, the V gene TRBV10-2; either TRBD1 or TRBD2 may supply D (5 bases each). This CDR3 region has 14 residues. Germline V gene sequence: CDR1 WSHSY, CDR2 SAAADI. Trimming pared 5 bases from V and 5 bases from J, leaving 13 bases between. This CDR3 reads CASSHQRGDNEQFF. The CDR3 coding sequence is TGCGCCAGCAGTCACCAAAGAGGGGACAATGAGCAGTTCTTC.

The gene calls are TRBV4-2 and TRBJ1-2, with TRBD1 matching 7 bases. The CDR3 sequence is 15 residues long. The J segment lost 3 bases and the V segment lost 1 base, leaving 5 bases of the junction unmatched. Looked up from germline, CDR1 is LGHNA and CDR2 is YNFKEQ. The CDR3 protein is CASSQVRTGDYGYTF. DNA for the CDR3: TGTGCCAGCAGCCAAGTCAGAACAGGGGACTATGGCTACACCTTC.

This chain links TRBV28 with TRBJ2-3; the match to TRBD1 covers 7 bases. Per the germline V gene, CDR1 is MDHEN and CDR2 is SYDVKM. Trimming removed 6 bases from V and 2 bases from J; junction bases left unmatched: 8. The CDR3 is 15 amino acids. The chain's CDR3 is CASRVRQGPTDTQYF. As DNA, the CDR3 is TGTGCCAGCAGAGTGAGACAGGGCCCCACAGATACGCAGTATTTT.

This sequence joins TRBV6-6 and TRBJ1-5, with 9 bases that match TRBD1. CDR3 length: 15 residues. Trimming took 6 bases from V and 3 from J; bases not matched to a gene: 6. The germline CDR1 and CDR2 sequences are MNHNY and SVGAGI (reference sequence). CDR3 region: CASRYTGGVNQPQHF. The CDR3 DNA reads as TGTGCCAGCAGGTACACAGGGGGCGTCAATCAGCCCCAGCATTTT.